One sample yielded the 15 T cell receptor beta chains listed below, sequenced in a study of blood T cells in healthy people across ages. Using a J-beta primer mix together with a sample-barcoded 5' primer, a second PCR was run for 7 to 11 cycles. TCRdb recomputed calls from the 5' RACE reads with MiXCR, one row per CDR3 protein. The sample includes approximately 1.5 million distinct CDR3 sequences, about 35% of them seen just once. What was sequenced was blood. Receptors originate from a woman in her twenties or thirties in good health.

The chain couples TRBV12-3 or TRBV12-4 to TRBJ2-5; D is possibly TRBD2 (6 bases). CDR3 size: 15 residues. Trimming left V 3 bases short and J 4 bases short, with 15 bases between. This CDR3 reads CASSFRGTSLETQYF. DNA for the CDR3: TGTGCCAGCAGTTTCCGGGGTACTAGCCTAGAGACCCAGTACTTC.

This clonotype was detected a few times. The rearrangement links TRBV12-3 or TRBV12-4 to TRBJ1-2, with a tentative D call TRBD1 (5 bases). The CDR3 contains 14 residues. V was trimmed by 2 bases and J by 8 bases, leaving 15 bases between them. CDR3 protein: CASSLQGFPEGYTF. The CDR3 DNA reads as TGTGCCAGCAGTTTACAGGGCTTCCCGGAGGGCTACACCTTC.

This clonotype showed up just a few times. V is TRBV21-1 and J is TRBJ2-7. TRBV21-1 represents a pseudogene. This CDR3 is 14 amino acids long. The CDR3 sequence is CASSKTRRSYEQYF. The CDR3 DNA sequence: TGTGCCAGCAGCAAAACCAGAAGGTCCTACGAGCAGTACTTC.

This clonotype has just a few counts. The rearrangement links TRBV15 to TRBJ1-1, with no clear D. Germline assignment: CDR1 LNHNV and CDR2 YYDKDF (reference sequence). V lost 5 bases to trimming and J lost 1 base, with 8 bases between them. This CDR3 is 13 amino acids long. CDR3 DNA sequence: TGTGCCACCAGCCGGACGGCGAACACTGAAGCTTTCTTT. Translated: CATSRTANTEAFF. The full variable domain, in which reference TRBV15 and TRBJ1-1 provide the parts outside the CDR3, is DAMVIQNPRYQVTQFGKPVTLSCSQTLNHNVMYWYQQKSSQAPKLLFHYYDKDFNNEADTPDNFQSRRPNTSFCFLDIRSPGLGDTAMYLCATSRTANTEAFFGQGTRLTVV.

This clonotype was recorded a few times. This chain joins TRBV12-5 and TRBJ2-7; D call uncertain. Germline CDR1 LGHNT, CDR2 FRNRAP. This CDR3 comprises 13 residues. Trimming stripped 4 bases from V and 0 bases from J, with 7 bases between. CDR3 nucleotide sequence: TGTGCTAGTGGTTCGCAGAACTCCTACGAGCAGTACTTC. Amino acids: CASGSQNSYEQYF.

This chain joins TRBV11-2 and TRBJ2-5; possibly TRBD2 for D (7 bases). This CDR3 comprises 15 residues. Germline V gene sequence: CDR1 SGHAT, CDR2 FQNNGV. Trimming took 4 bases from V and 5 from J, leaving 17 bases between them. This CDR3 is CASSYTTGRGETQYF. CDR3 in DNA: TGTGCCAGCAGCTACACCACAGGGAGGGGGGAGACCCAGTACTTC. Using reference TRBV11-2 and TRBJ2-5 for the parts outside the CDR3, the full variable domain is EAGVAQSPRYKIIEKRQSVAFWCNPISGHATLYWYQQILGQGPKLLIQFQNNGVVDDSQLPKDRFSAERLKGVDSTLKIQPAKLEDSAVYLCASSYTTGRGETQYFGPGTRLLVL.

This clonotype has only a few counts. The chain combines TRBV7-8 with TRBJ2-5; D not resolved. Per germline, CDR1 SGHVS and CDR2 FQNEAQ. The CDR3 extends over 16 amino acids. Trimming pared 7 bases from V and 0 bases from J, leaving 18 bases between. The CDR3 DNA reads as TGTGCCAGCATCCTTACCCGACTGCTAAACCAAGAGACCCAGTACTTC. The encoded protein is CASILTRLLNQETQYF.

Of note for this clonotype: The conserved phenylalanine or tryptophan normally closing the CDR3 is absent here, so this likely arose from a read error. The genes are TRBV2 and TRBJ1-2; TRBD1 matches 9 bases. This CDR3 spans 14 amino acids. Germline assignment: CDR1 SNHLY and CDR2 FYNNEI. V was pared by 2 bases and J by 4 bases, with 2 bases of the junction left unmatched. CDR3 sequence reads: CASSETGGSYGYTC. The DNA for the CDR3 is TGTGCCAGCAGTGAAACAGGGGGCAGCTATGGCTACACCTGC.

There are a few counts of this clonotype. The chain uses TRBV6-5 and TRBJ2-6, with TRBD1 matching over 8 bases. The CDR3 is 18 amino acids. Germline V gene lookup returns CDR1 MNHEY and CDR2 SVGAGI. The trim removed 0 bases at V and 2 bases at J, leaving 6 bases unmatched. The CDR3 nucleotides are TGTGCCAGCAGTTACTCGAGGCAGGGGGCGGCTGGGGCCAACGTCCTGACTTTC. Translating gives CASSYSRQGAAGANVLTF.

The chain combines TRBV20-1 with TRBJ2-1, with 13 bases identical to TRBD2. With 4 bases clipped from V and 2 bases from J, the junction kept 8 bases outside the gene matches. Looked up from germline, CDR1 is DFQATT and CDR2 is SNEGSKA (reference sequence). The length of the CDR3 is 17 residues. The CDR3 DNA sequence: TGCAGTGCTACCAGGACTAGCGGGGGACCTCCCTACAATGAGCAGTTCTTC. This codes for CSATRTSGGPPYNEQFF.

This clonotype was detected many times. The chain links TRBV29-1 to TRBJ2-5; no definite D call. V was clipped by 3 bases and J by 2 bases, with 10 bases between them. The CDR3 runs to 13 residues. CDR1 is SQVTM and CDR2 is ANQGSEA in the germline V gene. The CDR3 DNA is TGCAGCGTTGACAGCGCAATTCAAGAGACCCAGTACTTC. Translating gives CSVDSAIQETQYF.

The rearrangement uses TRBV3-1 and TRBJ2-5; TRBD2 matches at 9 bases. Germline trimming cut 1 base from V and 1 base from J; bases unmatched to any gene: 4. Germline V gene sequence: CDR1 LGHDT, CDR2 YNNKEL (reference sequence). The CDR3 has 16 residues. CDR3 protein: CASSQALAGFQETQYF. The CDR3 DNA reads as TGTGCCAGCAGCCAAGCCCTAGCGGGATTCCAAGAGACCCAGTACTTC.

This clonotype was seen more than once but under ten times. The chain combines TRBV20-1 with TRBJ2-1; 16 bases agree with TRBD2. V trimming: 0 bases; J trimming: 7 bases; junction bases outside the gene matches: 12. Germline CDR1 and CDR2: DFQATT and SNEGSKA (reference sequence). The CDR3 runs 19 residues. CDR3 nucleotide sequence: TGCAGTGCTAGAGATTATATGGGACTAGCGGGGGGGCATTCTAATGAGCAGTTCTTC. Translated, it gives CSARDYMGLAGGHSNEQFF.

In this sample, this clonotype turned up a few times. V is TRBV9 and J is TRBJ2-1, with TRBD1 matching over 7 bases. CDR3 size: 12 residues. The germline V gene encodes CDR1 SGDLS and CDR2 YYNGEE. J was trimmed by 14 bases and V by 4 bases; bases with no gene match: 9. CDR3 sequence reads: CASSSSPGGKFF. CDR3 DNA sequence: TGTGCCAGCAGCTCCTCACCAGGGGGAAAGTTCTTC.

The chain joins TRBV11-2 to TRBJ2-7; no clear D. This CDR3 contains 15 residues. Trimming removed 5 bases from V and 3 bases from J, with 17 bases in between. CDR1 and CDR2 from the germline V gene are SGHAT and FQNNGV. DNA of the CDR3: TGTGCCAGCAGCCCCTTTGGGTACGGGCTCTACGAGCAGTACTTC. Translating it yields CASSPFGYGLYEQYF.